The rows below give T cell receptor beta chains drawn from one sample of a study of T cells in Graves' hyperthyroidism and ophthalmopathy. Via MiXCR, TCRdb re-called the multiplex PCR reads, giving one row per CDR3 protein. The table includes about 590,000 distinct CDR3 sequences, 15% to 18% detected once. What was sequenced was blood. The receptors stem from a woman between 25 and 40 years old with Graves' hyperthyroidism. Both conserved end residues are part of each CDR3. D genes are given only for firm matches. Clone size is stated in some rows and not others, as once, few, many or a class when expanded.

CDR3 protein,CDR3 DNA,clone size,J gene,D gene,V gene
CASSGRRSTYGYTF,TGTGCCAGCAGTGGTCGAAGATCTACCTATGGCTACACCTTC,many,TRBJ1-2,NA,TRBV2
CAWSRKTSGSYNEQFF,TGTGCCTGGAGCCGTAAGACTAGCGGCAGCTACAATGAGCAGTTCTTC,NA,TRBJ2-1,TRBD2,TRBV30
CASSVRSSSYEQYF,TGTGCCAGCAGTGTTAGGTCGAGCTCCTACGAGCAGTACTTC,NA,TRBJ2-7,NA,TRBV2
CASSLRSRGVAGANVLTF,TGTGCCAGCAGCTTAAGGTCCAGGGGGGTTGCGGGGGCCAACGTCCTGACTTTC,NA,TRBJ2-6,NA,TRBV11-2
CASRWTSLHEQFF,TGCGCCAGCAGATGGACTAGTCTACATGAGCAGTTCTTC,NA,TRBJ2-1,TRBD2,TRBV5-1
CASKKLGQGYNEQFF,TGTGCCAGTAAAAAGTTAGGACAGGGCTACAATGAGCAGTTCTTC,few,TRBJ2-1,TRBD1,TRBV19
CASSPDRNTGELFF,TGTGCCAGCAGCCCGGACAGGAACACCGGGGAGCTGTTTTTT,many,TRBJ2-2,NA,TRBV27
CASSYLGTTYEQYF,TGTGCCAGCAGTTACTTGGGGACTACCTACGAGCAGTACTTC,NA,TRBJ2-7,TRBD2,TRBV6-1
CASRILVSYNEQFF,TGTGCCAGCAGGATACTGGTTTCCTACAATGAGCAGTTCTTC,many,TRBJ2-1,NA,TRBV7-2
CASSQGADGTDTQYF,TGTGCCAGCAGCCAAGGGGCAGACGGCACAGATACGCAGTATTTT,many,TRBJ2-3,NA,TRBV3-1
CASSYSSGTDGANVLTF,TGTGCCAGCAGTTACTCTAGCGGGACTGATGGGGCCAACGTCCTGACTTTC,few,TRBJ2-6,TRBD2,TRBV6-5
CASSPGLARYNEQFF,TGTGCCAGCAGTCCCGGACTAGCTCGCTACAATGAGCAGTTCTTC,NA,TRBJ2-1,TRBD2,TRBV12-3/TRBV12-4
CASSVSGEMNTEAFF,TGTGCCAGCAGTGTATCCGGGGAGATGAACACTGAAGCTTTCTTT,many,TRBJ1-1,NA,TRBV2
CASSNDPRRTGAKETQYF,TGTGCCAGCAGCAACGACCCGCGGAGGACAGGGGCAAAAGAGACCCAGTACTTC,NA,TRBJ2-5,TRBD1,TRBV7-2
CVASGSRSTGELFF,TGCGTCGCCTCAGGCTCCAGGTCGACCGGGGAGCTGTTTTTT,NA,TRBJ2-2,NA,TRBV10-1
CASSPLSREDEQYF,TGTGCCAGCAGCCCCCTTTCCAGGGAGGACGAGCAGTACTTC,NA,TRBJ2-7,NA,TRBV7-9
CASGTSGESSYNEQFF,TGTGCCAGCGGGACTAGCGGGGAGAGCTCCTACAATGAGCAGTTCTTC,few,TRBJ2-1,TRBD2,TRBV12-3/TRBV12-4
CASSQFIAPDTQYF,TGTGCCAGCAGCCAATTTATAGCTCCAGATACGCAGTATTTT,many,TRBJ2-3,NA,TRBV3-1
CSAYVNTGELFF,TGCAGCGCTTACGTCAACACCGGGGAGCTGTTTTTT,few,TRBJ2-2,NA,TRBV29-1
CATSRDLAGNEQFF,TGTGCCACCAGCAGAGATCTAGCAGGGAATGAGCAGTTCTTC,many,TRBJ2-1,NA,TRBV15
CASSSDYSSYEQYF,TGTGCCAGCAGCTCGGACTACAGCTCCTACGAGCAGTACTTC,NA,TRBJ2-7,NA,TRBV7-2
CALAWGHSGSLPDTQYF,TGTGCCCTGGCTTGGGGACATAGCGGGAGCCTACCAGATACGCAGTATTTT,few,TRBJ2-3,TRBD2,TRBV30
CASSAGGAETQYF,TGCGCCAGCAGCGCGGGAGGGGCGGAGACCCAGTACTTC,many,TRBJ2-5,TRBD2,TRBV5-1
CASSYPGEQYF,TGTGCCAGCAGCTATCCGGGGGAGCAGTACTTC,many,TRBJ2-7,NA,TRBV7-2
CASSMSFSGSSYNEQFF,TGTGCCAGCAGTATGTCCTTTAGCGGGAGCTCCTACAATGAGCAGTTCTTC,many,TRBJ2-1,TRBD2,TRBV12-3/TRBV12-4
CAPGHPPGELFF,TGTGCCCCCGGGCATCCCCCCGGGGAGCTGTTTTTT,NA,TRBJ2-2,NA,TRBV7-3